The present entry profiles one T cell receptor beta chain with its context. Cohort 3 donors were reported recovered after two negative PCRs, clearance, or symptom resolution. The data derive from a study of blood T cell repertoires in COVID-19. TCRdb's table, derived via immunoSEQ multiplex PCR, lists solely in-frame clones and lacks some. This sample yields approximately 200,000 clones, of which around 84% are seen a single time; 15% to 20% belongs to the top ten. With V trimmed by 6 bases and J by 4 bases, 6 bases remained unmatched. The CDR3 totals 14 residues. Germline values: CDR1 MDHEN, CDR2 SYDVKM.

V and J are TRBV28 and TRBJ2-3, with TRBD1 matching over 8 bases. Sequencing input: PBMCs or T cells enriched from blood (not recorded which). This TCR derives from a man in his forties who had recovered from COVID-19. CDR3 sequence (DNA): TGTGCCAGCAGCCCCAGGGGGCAGGCAGATACGCAGTATTTT. Residues: CASSPRGQADTQYF.